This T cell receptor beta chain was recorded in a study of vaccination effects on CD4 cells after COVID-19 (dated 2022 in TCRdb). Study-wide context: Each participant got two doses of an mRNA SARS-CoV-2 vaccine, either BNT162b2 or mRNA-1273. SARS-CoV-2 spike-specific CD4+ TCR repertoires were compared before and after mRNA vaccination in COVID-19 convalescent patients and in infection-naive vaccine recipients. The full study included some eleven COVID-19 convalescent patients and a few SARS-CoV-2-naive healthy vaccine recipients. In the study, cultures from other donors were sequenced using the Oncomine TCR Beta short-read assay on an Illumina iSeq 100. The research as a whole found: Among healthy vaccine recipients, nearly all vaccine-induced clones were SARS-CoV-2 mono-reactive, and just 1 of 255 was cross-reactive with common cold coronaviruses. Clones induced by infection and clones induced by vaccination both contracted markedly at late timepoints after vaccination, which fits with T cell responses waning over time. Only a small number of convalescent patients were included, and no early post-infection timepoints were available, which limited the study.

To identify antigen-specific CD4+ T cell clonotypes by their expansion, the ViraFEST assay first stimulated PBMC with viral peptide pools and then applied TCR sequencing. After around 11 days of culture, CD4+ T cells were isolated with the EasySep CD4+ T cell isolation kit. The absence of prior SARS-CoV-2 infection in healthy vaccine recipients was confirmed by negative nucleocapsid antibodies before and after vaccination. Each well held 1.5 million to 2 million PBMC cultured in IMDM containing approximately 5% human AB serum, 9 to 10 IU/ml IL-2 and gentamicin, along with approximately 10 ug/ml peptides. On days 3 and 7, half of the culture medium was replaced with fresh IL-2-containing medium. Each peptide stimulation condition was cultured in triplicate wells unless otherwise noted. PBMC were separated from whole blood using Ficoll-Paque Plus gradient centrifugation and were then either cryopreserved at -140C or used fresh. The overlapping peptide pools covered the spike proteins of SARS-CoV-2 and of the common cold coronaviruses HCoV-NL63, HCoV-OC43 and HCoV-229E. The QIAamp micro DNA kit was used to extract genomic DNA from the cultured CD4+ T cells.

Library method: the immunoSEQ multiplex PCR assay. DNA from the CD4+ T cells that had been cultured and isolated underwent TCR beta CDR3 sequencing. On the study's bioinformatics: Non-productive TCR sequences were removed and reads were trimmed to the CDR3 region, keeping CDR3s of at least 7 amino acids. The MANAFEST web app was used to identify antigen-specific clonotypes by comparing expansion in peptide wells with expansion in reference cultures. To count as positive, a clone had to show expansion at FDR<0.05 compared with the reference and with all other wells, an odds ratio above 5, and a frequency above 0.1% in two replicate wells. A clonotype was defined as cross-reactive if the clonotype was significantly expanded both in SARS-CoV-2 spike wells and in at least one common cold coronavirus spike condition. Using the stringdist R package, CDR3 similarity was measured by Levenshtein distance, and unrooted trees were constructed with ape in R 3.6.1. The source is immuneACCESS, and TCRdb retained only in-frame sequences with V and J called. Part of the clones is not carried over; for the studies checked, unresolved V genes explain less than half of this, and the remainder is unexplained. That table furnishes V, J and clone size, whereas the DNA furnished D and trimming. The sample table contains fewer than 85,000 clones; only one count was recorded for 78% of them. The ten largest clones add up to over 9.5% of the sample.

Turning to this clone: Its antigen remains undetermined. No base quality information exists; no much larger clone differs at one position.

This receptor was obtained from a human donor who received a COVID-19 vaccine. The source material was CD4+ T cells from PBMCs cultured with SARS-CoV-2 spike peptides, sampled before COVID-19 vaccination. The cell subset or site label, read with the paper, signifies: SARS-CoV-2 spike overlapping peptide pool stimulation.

For the CDR3, the sequence is CASSSPRGASTDTQYF. In nucleotide form, the sequence is TGTGCCAGCAGTTCGCCCCGAGGGGCTAGCACAGATACGCAGTATTTT. The rearrangement joined TRBV6-5 to TRBJ2-3; the D region may be TRBD1 or TRBD2, each matching 5 bases equally. Inclusive of the bounding cysteine and phenylalanine, the CDR3 is 16 residues long. Here the CDR3 DNA is all that survives: 48 bases in frame from base 1. V is clipped by 4 bases and J by 0 bases, and the sequence between their germline boundaries is 14 bases long. CDR1 MNHEY and CDR2 SVGAGI are derived from the germline V gene.